This T cell receptor (beta chain) comes out of a study of OX40 agonist ivuxolimab in advanced cancers. Overall study: Patients in dose escalation had liver, melanoma, kidney or head and neck cancers. Eligibility rules accepted prior anti-PD-1, anti-PD-L1 or anti-CTLA-4 therapy, and around 44% had some. Findings and caveats of the study: In CD8+ T cells, expanded clones were on average more numerous than in CD4+.

Repertoires were generated with immunoSEQ multiplex PCR, while TCRdb's copy carries only in-frame clones and drops some. The data show approximately 69,000 clones, around nine tenths seen once. About this clone itself: The antigen is not known.

The CDR3 consists of 15 residues. V was clipped by 2 bases and J by 7 bases; unmatched bases: 8. Germline lookup yields CDR1 KGHSH and CDR2 LQKENI. Exclusion of a patient followed from autoimmune disease history or systemic immunosuppression. The clonotype was recovered from an adult with an advanced solid tumor such as melanoma, head and neck, liver or kidney cancer. The sample here was CD4+ or CD8+ T cells sorted from blood, taken in a trial of the OX40 agonist ivuxolimab. The chain links TRBV18 to TRBJ1-1; TRBD1 aligns across 9 bases. DNA of the CDR3: TGTGCCAGCTCACCAGGGACAGGGCCAGCTGATGAAGCTTTCTTT. Protein product: CASSPGTGPADEAFF.